The T cell receptor (beta chain) described here comes from a study of neoadjuvant nivolumab and ipilimumab in lung cancer. On this clone itself: The antigen remains undetermined.

Libraries were prepared by immunoSEQ multiplex PCR; TCRdb keeps only in-frame clonotypes and omits some of them. The sample contains tens of thousands of clones, approximately 80% of which appear only once. Study observations and caveats: Higher pretherapy blood TCR richness went with higher resected-tumor richness.

This TCR was sampled from an adult with non-small cell lung cancer. The starting material was peripheral blood, obtained before neoadjuvant nivolumab, alone or with ipilimumab.

CDR3 residues: CASSPGALYNEQFF. CDR3 coding DNA: TGCGCCTCCAGTCCGGGGGCCCTATACAATGAGCAGTTCTTC. The rearrangement links TRBV5-1 to TRBJ2-1; D could derive from TRBD1 or TRBD2 (6 bases each). Trimming cost V 10 bases and J 4 bases, with 18 bases left between them. This CDR3 comprises 14 residues. Germline V gene lookup returns CDR1 SGHRS and CDR2 YFSETQ.